The 30 T cell receptor beta chains below come from one sample, sequenced in a study of T cell responses to AZD1222 COVID-19 vaccine. Assay used: immunoSEQ multiplex PCR; TCRdb lists only in-frame clones, some missing. The sample comprises 55,000 to 70,000 clones, 80% to 85% of which are singletons, and about 12% rests with the top ten. Sample: peripheral blood, taken on day 0 of AZD1222 vaccination. The receptor source for this set is an adult in good health.

The chain links TRBV4-1 to TRBJ1-5; TRBD1 is a possible D gene (6 bases). The V end was cut by 4 bases, the J end by 0 bases, with 10 bases between. Germline CDR1 MGHRA, CDR2 YSYEKL. This CDR3 contains 15 residues. CDR3 DNA sequence: TGCGCCAGCAGCCCGGGACACGCTAGCAATCAGCCCCAGCATTTT. Its translation is CASSPGHASNQPQHF.

This clone was found once. The chain combines TRBV2 with TRBJ1-1, with D possibly being TRBD1 (6 bases). V lost 8 bases to trimming and J lost 5 bases, with 12 bases between them. The CDR3 sequence is 12 residues long. Germline CDR1 reads SNHLY; CDR2 reads FYNNEI. CDR3 protein: CASSGETTEAFF. The CDR3 bases are TGTGCCAGCTCAGGGGAGACGACTGAAGCTTTCTTT.

The chain uses TRBV4-1 and TRBJ2-1, with D possibly being TRBD2 (5 bases). In germline, CDR1 is MGHRA, CDR2 YSYEKL. The V gene lost 1 base and the J gene lost 6 bases, with 10 bases spanning the gap. The CDR3 totals 14 residues. This CDR3 reads CASSQGDYGNEQFF. The CDR3 bases are TGCGCCAGCAGCCAAGGAGACTATGGCAATGAGCAGTTCTTC.

In its sample, this clone is large. The CDR3 DNA follows: TGTGCCAGTAGTATTGTGGGGGCTCCTGAAGCTTTCTTT. Protein sequence: CASSIVGAPEAFF. This chain connects TRBV19 to TRBJ1-1, with D possibly TRBD1 on 6 matching bases. Trimming shortened V by 3 bases and J by 6 bases, and 11 bases separated the two germline ends. The CDR3 consists of 13 residues. The germline CDR1 and CDR2 sequences are LNHDA and SQIVND (reference sequence).

This clone is a singleton in its sample. The rearrangement links TRBV5-4 to TRBJ2-5, with D possibly matching TRBD2 (6 bases). V lost 0 bases, J lost 5 bases, and 17 bases lay in between. Germline CDR1 reads SGHNT; CDR2 reads YYREEE (reference sequence). There are 16 residues in the CDR3. CDR3: CASSLAGTGIRETQYF. For the CDR3, the DNA is TGTGCCAGCAGCTTGGCCGGGACTGGTATACGGGAGACCCAGTACTTC.

The chain joins TRBV7-2 to TRBJ2-1; maybe TRBD2 (6 bases). This CDR3 has 16 residues. Per germline, CDR1 SGHTA and CDR2 FQGNSA. Trimming shortened V by 5 bases and J by 8 bases, and 22 bases separated the two germline ends. The CDR3 DNA reads as TGTGCCAGCAGCATCAGTGCGCGGGGAGGCCGGGATGAGCAGTTCTTC. Amino acid sequence: CASSISARGGRDEQFF.

The chain joins TRBV5-1 to TRBJ2-5; D uncertain. Per germline, CDR1 SGHRS and CDR2 YFSETQ. This CDR3 is 14 amino acids long. With 0 bases removed from V and 5 bases from J, the gap between germline ends came to 11 bases. CDR3 protein: CASSLERTGETQYF. The CDR3 coding sequence is TGCGCCAGCAGCTTGGAGAGGACCGGGGAGACCCAGTACTTC.

The chain couples TRBV18 to TRBJ2-1, with D tentatively TRBD1 (6 bases). CDR3 length: 15 amino acids. Germline CDR1 is KGHSH and CDR2 is LQKENI. Trimming removed 3 bases from V and 0 bases from J, with 9 bases in between. The CDR3 spells CASSPQGSSYNEQFF. CDR3 DNA sequence: TGTGCCAGCTCACCCCAGGGGAGCTCCTACAATGAGCAGTTCTTC.

The chain combines TRBV24-1 with TRBJ1-2; no definite D call. V lost 4 bases and J 4 bases, leaving 12 bases between the germline ends. The length of the CDR3 is 14 residues. CDR1 KGHDR and CDR2 SFDVKD come from the germline V gene. Here the CDR3 reads CATSDPWQSYGYTF. In DNA, the CDR3 is TGTGCCACCAGTGACCCCTGGCAGAGCTATGGCTACACCTTC.

The chain employs TRBV11-2 and TRBJ1-5, with a possible D match to TRBD1 (6 bases). Trimming took off 1 base at V and 7 bases at J, with 11 bases between the two ends. The CDR3 length is 14 residues. Germline CDR1 and CDR2: SGHAT and FQNNGV. CDR3 coding DNA: TGTGCCAGCAGCTTAGCGGGGGCCAAGCAGCCCCAGCATTTT. This sequence encodes CASSLAGAKQPQHF.

CDR3 nucleotide sequence: TGTGCCAGCAGTGAAGGGGCCTTCTCCTACAATGAGCAGTTCTTC. Residues: CASSEGAFSYNEQFF. The chain joins TRBV6-1 to TRBJ2-1, with D hard to call. The CDR3 is 15 residues long. From germline, CDR1 is MNHNS and CDR2 SASEGT. Trimming pared 1 base from V and 0 bases from J, leaving 7 bases between.

The chain is built from TRBV7-9 and TRBJ2-3; 7 bases are a match to TRBD1. In germline, CDR1 is SEHNR, CDR2 FQNEAQ (reference sequence). This CDR3 is built from 15 residues. Trimming cost V 3 bases and J 5 bases; bases outside gene matches: 8. The CDR3 DNA is TGTGCCAGCAGCTTGAAACAGGGGCAGGGAGATACGCAGTATTTT. Translation: CASSLKQGQGDTQYF.

The chain uses TRBV24-1 and TRBJ2-5; 9 positions match TRBD2. CDR1 and CDR2 (germline): KGHDR, SFDVKD. CDR3 length: 16 residues. The junction had 8 bases not matched to a gene; V was cut back by 2 bases and J by 5 bases. This CDR3 reads CATSDSDSGGRETQYF. CDR3 nucleotides: TGTGCCACCAGTGATTCGGATAGCGGGGGTAGGGAGACCCAGTACTTC.

The V and J genes are TRBV11-2 and TRBJ2-5, with no clear D. The CDR3 has 12 residues. Germline V lookup: CDR1 SGHAT, CDR2 FQNNGV. V was clipped by 5 bases and J by 2 bases, with 6 bases between them. DNA for the CDR3: TGTGCCAGCAGCCACTATCAAGAGACCCAGTACTTC. Residues: CASSHYQETQYF.

The J gene is TRBJ1-2, the V gene TRBV2, with TRBD1 identical over 7 bases. The trim removed 4 bases at V and 3 bases at J, leaving 2 bases unmatched. This CDR3 is built from 13 residues. Germline V gene sequence: CDR1 SNHLY, CDR2 FYNNEI. The DNA for the CDR3 is TGTGCCAGCAGTGGGGACAGCTACTATGGCTACACCTTC. As protein: CASSGDSYYGYTF.

The chain couples TRBV5-1 to TRBJ1-2; 12 nucleotides agree with TRBD1. This CDR3 contains 14 residues. Per the germline V gene, CDR1 is SGHRS and CDR2 is YFSETQ. The V gene end was trimmed by 6 bases and the J gene end by 7 bases; junction bases not matched to a gene: 7. The CDR3 protein is CASIAGTGGGGYTF. In DNA, the CDR3 is TGCGCCAGCATAGCCGGGACAGGGGGCGGTGGCTACACCTTC.

The J gene is TRBJ2-1, the V gene TRBV29-1; unclear D gene. Trimming removed 2 bases from V and 11 bases from J, with 10 bases in between. CDR1 and CDR2 (germline): SQVTM, ANQGSEA. The CDR3 is 11 residues long. The CDR3 is CSVELWKKQFF. The CDR3 nucleotides are TGCAGCGTTGAATTATGGAAGAAGCAGTTCTTC.

V usage is TRBV6-5 and J usage is TRBJ2-7, with TRBD1 identical over 7 bases. The CDR3 sequence is 13 residues long. Trimming cost V 6 bases and J 4 bases; bases outside gene matches: 6. Germline lookup yields CDR1 MNHEY and CDR2 SVGAGI. As DNA, the CDR3 is TGTGCCAGCAGGATGGACAGGAGGTACGAGCAGTACTTC. Encoded protein: CASRMDRRYEQYF.

This chain joins TRBV6-2 or TRBV6-3 and TRBJ2-1; a weak D match, TRBD2 (5 bases). CDR1 and CDR2 (germline): MNHEY, SVGEGT. This CDR3 has 17 residues. V dropped 0 bases and J dropped 10 bases, with 22 bases sitting between them. The CDR3, as DNA: TGTGCCAGCAGTTACTCGCCCGTGCTCCTAGACCCGGGGGAGCAGTTCTTC. It translates to CASSYSPVLLDPGEQFF.

This rearrangement joins TRBV18 to TRBJ1-6; no reliable D call. CDR3 length: 14 amino acids. Trimming stripped 2 bases from V and 8 bases from J, with 10 bases between. The germline V gene has CDR1 KGHSH and CDR2 LQKENI. The CDR3 region is CASSPMTQDSPLHF. Here the CDR3 DNA reads TGTGCCAGCTCACCAATGACCCAGGATTCACCCCTCCACTTT.

The CDR3 spells CASSQGGGFEQYF. The CDR3 DNA reads TGTGCCAGCAGCCAAGGCGGGGGTTTCGAGCAGTACTTC. The genes are TRBV3-1 (or the pseudogene TRBV3-2) and TRBJ2-7; 7 nucleotides align to TRBD2. V shed 1 base, J shed 6 bases, and the junction held 3 bases outside the gene matches. From germline, CDR1 is LGHDT and CDR2 YNNKEL (reference sequence). The CDR3 covers 13 residues.

In its sample, this clone was seen a few times. CDR3 region: CASSQDPSPTGHYGYTF. CDR3 sequence (DNA): TGCGCCAGCAGCCAAGACCCTTCTCCGACAGGGCACTATGGCTACACCTTC. The V gene is TRBV4-3, the J gene TRBJ1-2; TRBD1 matches at 7 bases. Trimming cost V 0 bases and J 3 bases; bases outside gene matches: 10. The CDR3 has 17 amino acids. Per germline, CDR1 LGHNA and CDR2 YSLEER.

A few counts support this clone. This rearrangement joins TRBV11-3 to TRBJ2-3, with a possible D match to TRBD2 (6 bases). CDR1 and CDR2 from the germline V gene are SGHNT and YENEEA. This CDR3 has 17 amino acids. Deletions cut 1 base from V and 6 bases from J, with 20 bases between. The CDR3 nucleotides are TGTGCCAGCAGCTTAGGCTACGCGGGGTTAGGGGCGGATACGCAGTATTTT. Translating it yields CASSLGYAGLGADTQYF.

The genes are TRBV11-2 and TRBJ1-3; D is possibly TRBD1 (6 bases). Germline V gene data show CDR1 as SGHAT and CDR2 as FQNNGV. V shed 7 bases and J shed 0 bases, with 13 bases lying between them. This CDR3 has 15 amino acids. The CDR3 region is CASTLGGYSGNTIYF. The CDR3 bases are TGTGCCAGCACTCTGGGGGGCTACTCTGGAAACACCATATATTTT.

The chain carries TRBV5-1 and TRBJ2-5; D might be TRBD1 (6 bases). The CDR3 is made up of 14 amino acids. The germline gives CDR1 SGHRS, CDR2 YFSETQ. The V gene lost 0 bases and the J gene lost 4 bases, with 10 bases spanning the gap. CDR3 protein: CASSLENRVETQYF. The DNA of the CDR3 is TGCGCCAGCAGCTTGGAAAACAGGGTAGAGACCCAGTACTTC.

As DNA, the CDR3 is TGTGCCAGCAGACTTCAAAGGGGTTCTAATGAAAAACTGTTTTTT. Its protein product is CASRLQRGSNEKLFF. V usage is TRBV5-6 and J usage is TRBJ1-4; tentative D call: TRBD1 (5 bases). V was pared by 5 bases and J by 3 bases, with 14 bases between. The CDR3 consists of 15 residues. The V gene's germline CDR1 is SGHDT and CDR2 YYEEEE.

V gene TRBV6-4 combines with J gene TRBJ1-6; D remains unclear. Trimming shortened V by 6 bases and J by 7 bases, and 13 bases separated the two germline ends. CDR3 length equals 14 residues. Germline CDR1 is MRHNA and CDR2 is SNTAGT. CDR3 sequence (DNA): TGTGCCAGCAGAATAGAACCGGGGAATTCACCCCTCCACTTT. It yields the protein CASRIEPGNSPLHF.

This sequence joins TRBV21-1 and TRBJ1-5; whether TRBD1, the table's D call, matches the DNA was not checked. TRBV21-1 is assigned pseudogene status. The CDR3 length is 11 residues. The CDR3 region has the DNA TGTGCCAGCAGCCGCCAGGGTCCCCAGCATTTT. This gives the protein CASSRQGPQHF.

The chain has TRBV5-5 and TRBJ2-2; D is ambiguous. The V gene's germline CDR1 is SGHKS and CDR2 YYEKEE (reference sequence). The V and J ends lost 4 bases and 0 bases respectively, with 7 bases between them. This CDR3 spans 14 amino acids. The CDR3 nucleotides read TGTGCCAGCAGCCTCATACCGAACACCGGGGAGCTGTTTTTT. Protein product: CASSLIPNTGELFF.

The chain is built from TRBV10-2 and TRBJ1-1; D not resolved. The CDR3 has 13 residues. Germline loops: CDR1 WSHSY, CDR2 SAAADI. With 2 bases removed from V and 6 bases from J, the gap between germline ends came to 10 bases. The CDR3 region is CASSEGSRPEAFF. For the CDR3, the DNA is TGCGCCAGCAGTGAGGGTTCTCGGCCTGAAGCTTTCTTT.